These 27 T cell receptor beta chains were all obtained from the same sample, sequenced in a study of T-cell memory formation after mild COVID-19. TCRdb independently ran MiXCR on the 5' RACE reads; one entry per CDR3 protein. The sample consists of 200,000 to 300,000 distinct CDR3 sequences, roughly a sixth of them appearing once. The source material was PBMCs or a T cell subset sorted from them (not recorded which). The receptors here all came from a man between 18 and 29 years old who had mild COVID-19 (a few samples of this study predate the infection). Cell type and time point are not known.

This clonotype came up many times. The chain uses TRBV5-4 and TRBJ2-5; TRBD1 agrees at 9 bases. V gave up 4 bases and J gave up 0 bases; unmatched junction bases: 4. In germline, CDR1 is SGHNT, CDR2 YYREEE (reference sequence). The CDR3 has 15 residues. The chain's CDR3 is CASSTGQGDQETQYF. CDR3 sequence (DNA): TGTGCCAGCAGCACGGGACAGGGCGACCAAGAGACCCAGTACTTC.

There are a few counts of this clonotype. CDR3 residues: CASSQGGVAGGYTF. The DNA of the CDR3 is TGTGCCAGCAGCCAAGGAGGGGTAGCCGGTGGCTACACCTTC. The chain joins TRBV3-1 to TRBJ1-2, with D possibly TRBD1 on 5 matching bases. Trimming stripped 1 base from V and 7 bases from J, with 13 bases between. This CDR3 spans 14 amino acids. From germline, CDR1 is LGHDT and CDR2 YNNKEL (reference sequence).

The V gene is TRBV4-3, the J gene TRBJ2-7, with TRBD1 identical over 8 bases. The CDR3 runs to 15 residues. Losses at the gene ends were 10 bases for V and 1 base for J; bases not matched to a gene: 12. Germline V gene sequence: CDR1 LGHNA, CDR2 YSLEER. As DNA, the CDR3 is TGCGCCAACCCTCGAGACAGGGGATTTTCCTACGAGCAGTACTTC. Translation: CANPRDRGFSYEQYF.

In DNA form, the CDR3 reads TGTGCCAGCAGCTTATTCGGGAACGAGCAGTACTTC. Protein product: CASSLFGNEQYF. The rearrangement joins TRBV7-2 to TRBJ2-7; D possibly corresponds to TRBD2 (5 bases). Per germline, CDR1 SGHTA and CDR2 FQGNSA. V was shortened by 2 bases and J by 5 bases, with 7 bases between the two germline ends. This CDR3 spans 12 amino acids.

This clonotype was recorded many times. J is TRBJ2-1 and V is TRBV9; the D gene is possibly TRBD2 (7 bases). V was clipped by 4 bases and J by 8 bases, with 13 bases between them. Germline CDR1 and CDR2: SGDLS and YYNGEE. The CDR3 spans 13 residues. CDR3 amino acids: CASSSEGGYEQFF. As DNA, the CDR3 is TGTGCCAGCAGCTCAGAGGGGGGGTATGAGCAGTTCTTC.

This clonotype appeared a few times. This chain joins TRBV6-5 and TRBJ2-7; D gene ambiguous. The CDR3 runs to 15 residues. Between the trimmed V and J ends, which lost 8 bases and 0 bases, there was a span of 17 bases. Looked up from germline, CDR1 is MNHEY and CDR2 is SVGAGI. The chain's CDR3 is CASHSMGLSSYEQYF. CDR3 DNA sequence: TGTGCCAGCCATTCGATGGGCCTTAGCTCCTACGAGCAGTACTTC.

Many counts were recorded for this clonotype. J is TRBJ2-4 and V is TRBV9; D is uncertain. CDR1 is SGDLS and CDR2 is YYNGEE in the germline V gene. Trimming shortened V by 5 bases and J by 2 bases, and 14 bases separated the two germline ends. The CDR3 is 15 residues long. The CDR3 loop reads CASSLEGFSKNIQYF. CDR3 in DNA: TGTGCCAGCAGTCTCGAAGGGTTTTCCAAAAACATTCAGTACTTC.

V is TRBV29-1 and J is TRBJ2-7; tentatively, D is TRBD1 (5 bases). V was shortened by 5 bases and J by 1 base, with 6 bases between the two germline ends. From germline, CDR1 is SQVTM and CDR2 ANQGSEA. CDR3 size: 11 residues. The chain's CDR3 is CSVQGSYEQYF. CDR3 in DNA: TGCAGCGTTCAGGGATCCTACGAGCAGTACTTC.

This clonotype was detected many times. The V and J genes are TRBV12-2 and TRBJ2-7. TRBV12-2 is a recognized pseudogene. The length of the CDR3 is 12 residues. CDR3 sequence reads: CASRLHSYEQYV. For the CDR3, the DNA is TGTGCAAGTCGCTTACACTCCTACGAGCAGTACGTC.

This clonotype was seen a handful of times. This chain connects TRBV3-1 to TRBJ1-2; no clear D. V was cut by 0 bases and J by 4 bases, with 15 bases left in between. Germline CDR1 LGHDT, CDR2 YNNKEL (reference sequence). The CDR3 runs to 16 residues. CDR3 sequence reads: CASSQEPPGAGYGYTF. In nucleotides, the CDR3 is TGTGCCAGCAGCCAAGAACCCCCAGGTGCGGGCTATGGCTACACCTTC.

The table lists this clonotype with a few counts. V gene TRBV7-2 combines with J gene TRBJ2-4, with D unresolved. Between the trimmed V and J ends, which lost 2 bases and 0 bases, there was a span of 8 bases. This CDR3 contains 15 residues. Germline V gene data show CDR1 as SGHTA and CDR2 as FQGNSA. The CDR3 coding sequence is TGTGCCAGCAGCTTAATTGCCAGAGCCAAAAACATTCAGTACTTC. Protein product: CASSLIARAKNIQYF.

V gene TRBV7-2 combines with J gene TRBJ2-2; a weak D match, TRBD2 (6 bases). Deletions cut 1 base from V and 0 bases from J, with 12 bases between. Germline CDR1 and CDR2: SGHTA and FQGNSA. This CDR3 contains 17 residues. CDR3 DNA sequence: TGTGCCAGCAGCTTAGACGGGGGAATGACGAACACCGGGGAGCTGTTTTTT. Its protein is CASSLDGGMTNTGELFF. Combining the CDR3 with reference TRBV7-2 and TRBJ2-2 gives the whole variable domain GAGVSQSPSNKVTEKGKDVELRCDPISGHTALYWYRQSLGQGLEFLIYFQGNSAPDKSGLPSDRFSAERTGGSVSTLTIQRTQQEDSAVYLCASSLDGGMTNTGELFFGEGSRLTVL.

This clonotype was counted a few times. The chain combines TRBV5-4 with TRBJ1-1; tentatively, D is TRBD1 (5 bases). This CDR3 region has 14 residues. V was shortened by 4 bases and J by 3 bases, with 13 bases between the two germline ends. Germline V gene data show CDR1 as SGHNT and CDR2 as YYREEE (reference sequence). The CDR3 DNA reads as TGTGCCAGCAGCGACGGGACGCTGTACACTGAAGCTTTCTTT. It is translated as CASSDGTLYTEAFF.

This chain links TRBV18 with TRBJ2-7, with D perhaps matching TRBD1 (5 bases). Germline CDR1 is KGHSH and CDR2 is LQKENI. The V end was cut by 0 bases, the J end by 4 bases, with 13 bases between. The CDR3 totals 15 residues. CDR3 loop: CASSPPIGAGYEQYF. CDR3 in DNA: TGTGCCAGCTCACCACCGATAGGGGCCGGGTACGAGCAGTACTTC.

This clonotype was seen more than once but under ten times. The chain couples TRBV12-3 or TRBV12-4 to TRBJ1-6, with 9 bases that match TRBD1. After removal of 5 bases from V and 6 bases from J, the junction contained 8 bases not matched to a gene. This CDR3 has 16 residues. CDR3 nucleotide sequence: TGTGCCAGCAGTCCCCGCGGGACAGGGACTAATTCACCCCTCCACTTT. Translating it yields CASSPRGTGTNSPLHF.

This clonotype was counted many times. The rearrangement uses TRBV28 and TRBJ2-5, with D uncertain. With 5 bases removed from V and 4 bases from J, the gap between germline ends came to 11 bases. Germline CDR1 and CDR2: MDHEN and SYDVKM. The CDR3 contains 13 residues. This CDR3 is CASSTPASETQYF. The CDR3, as DNA: TGTGCCAGCAGTACACCGGCTTCAGAGACCCAGTACTTC.

This clonotype has just a few counts. The chain couples TRBV5-1 to TRBJ2-3; D may be TRBD2 (5 bases). V lost 5 bases and J 4 bases, leaving 14 bases between the germline ends. This CDR3 spans 14 amino acids. From germline, CDR1 is SGHRS and CDR2 YFSETQ. The CDR3 coding sequence is TGCGCCAGCAGGTATCGCGGGCTCGCAGATACGCAGTATTTT. Translating it yields CASRYRGLADTQYF.

The gene calls are TRBV12-5 and TRBJ1-5, with a weak D call TRBD1 (5 bases). The CDR3 loop spans 13 amino acids. CDR1 is LGHNT, CDR2 FRNRAP, per germline. V lost 2 bases to trimming and J lost 9 bases, with 11 bases between them. DNA for the CDR3: TGTGCTAGTGGTTTGAACGGGGGTCGGCCCCAGCATTTT. Its protein product is CASGLNGGRPQHF. Variable domain in full (rest from reference TRBV12-5 and TRBJ1-5): DARVTQTPRHKVTEMGQEVTMRCQPILGHNTVFWYRQTMMQGLELLAYFRNRAPLDDSGMPKDRFSAEMPDATLATLKIQPSEPRDSAVYFCASGLNGGRPQHFGDGTRLSIL.

The chain combines TRBV2 with TRBJ2-5; TRBD2 is a possible D gene (6 bases). Trimming cost V 7 bases and J 5 bases, with 14 bases left between them. The CDR3 loop spans 13 amino acids. CDR1 and CDR2 (germline): SNHLY, FYNNEI. CDR3 DNA: TGTGCCAGCACGGGAGCAGTCCGGGAGACCCAGTACTTC. Translated: CASTGAVRETQYF.

The chain joins TRBV5-1 to TRBJ1-6; the D is unclear. The CDR3 loop spans 16 amino acids. V was cut by 0 bases and J by 10 bases, with 17 bases left in between. From germline, CDR1 is SGHRS and CDR2 YFSETQ. Here the CDR3 reads CASSLGPWGDGSPLHF. The CDR3 coding sequence is TGCGCCAGCAGCTTGGGTCCCTGGGGAGATGGATCACCCCTCCACTTT.

This clonotype was counted once. The chain joins TRBV20-1 to TRBJ2-1; D not resolved. The CDR3 has 13 residues. V lost 2 bases to trimming and J lost 1 base, with 6 bases between them. CDR1 and CDR2 from the germline V gene are DFQATT and SNEGSKA (reference sequence). The CDR3 reads CSARSTSYNEQFF. In DNA form, the CDR3 reads TGCAGTGCTAGATCGACTTCCTACAATGAGCAGTTCTTC.

This clonotype was observed a handful of times. This chain joins TRBV5-1 and TRBJ1-1, with 11 nucleotides matching TRBD1. CDR3 length: 16 residues. In germline, CDR1 is SGHRS, CDR2 YFSETQ. Trimming cost V 4 bases and J 1 base; bases outside gene matches: 6. CDR3 protein: CASSPGTGGPNTEAFF. For the CDR3, the DNA is TGCGCCAGCAGCCCAGGGACAGGGGGTCCGAACACTGAAGCTTTCTTT.

The genes are TRBV20-1 and TRBJ2-5, with D perhaps given as TRBD1 or TRBD2 (6 bases each). Trimming cost V 7 bases and J 4 bases, with 13 bases left between them. The CDR3 covers 12 residues. Germline-derived CDR1 and CDR2 are DFQATT and SNEGSKA (reference sequence). Written as DNA, the CDR3 is TGCAGTGTTCAGGGGACTGGAGAGACCCAGTACTTC. Protein product: CSVQGTGETQYF.

This clonotype has more than one count but fewer than ten. The rearrangement joins TRBV20-1 to TRBJ1-6, with 8 bases matching TRBD1. The germline V gene has CDR1 DFQATT and CDR2 SNEGSKA (reference sequence). This CDR3 is built from 13 residues. The J segment lost 10 bases and the V segment lost 2 bases, leaving 4 bases of the junction unmatched. This CDR3 is CSARKDRESPLHF. CDR3 nucleotide sequence: TGCAGTGCTAGAAAGGACAGGGAATCACCCCTCCACTTT.

This clonotype was counted at least ten times. V and J are TRBV5-1 and TRBJ1-1, with D possibly being TRBD1 (5 bases). Trimming took 0 bases from V and 4 from J, leaving 10 bases between them. The CDR3 covers 14 residues. Germline CDR1 reads SGHRS; CDR2 reads YFSETQ. The CDR3 nucleotides are TGCGCCAGCAGCTTGGGGCCCGGGGGCACTGAAGCTTTCTTT. Amino acid sequence: CASSLGPGGTEAFF. Variable domain in full (rest from reference TRBV5-1 and TRBJ1-1): KAGVTQTPRYLIKTRGQQVTLSCSPISGHRSVSWYQQTPGQGLQFLFEYFSETQRNKGNFPGRFSGRQFSNSRSEMNVSTLELGDSALYLCASSLGPGGTEAFFGQGTRLTVV.

Only a few counts were recorded for this clonotype. The rearrangement uses TRBV29-1 and TRBJ2-5; weak D call: TRBD2 (5 bases). The CDR3 spans 12 residues. V was clipped by 4 bases and J by 5 bases, with 11 bases between them. CDR1 and CDR2 (germline): SQVTM, ANQGSEA. The CDR3 coding sequence is TGCAGCGTTGTATGGGAGTGGGAGACCCAGTACTTC. Translation gives CSVVWEWETQYF.

This clonotype has just a few counts. V and J are TRBV7-2 and TRBJ1-5; the D gene is possibly TRBD1 (6 bases). CDR3 size: 15 residues. V shed 4 bases and J shed 4 bases, with 14 bases lying between them. CDR1 is SGHTA, CDR2 FQGNSA, per germline. CDR3 in amino acids: CASSSGTRENQPQHF. Here the CDR3 DNA reads TGTGCCAGCAGCTCCGGGACAAGGGAGAATCAGCCCCAGCATTTT. The complete variable domain, with remaining parts taken from reference TRBV7-2 and TRBJ1-5, reads GAGVSQSPSNKVTEKGKDVELRCDPISGHTALYWYRQSLGQGLEFLIYFQGNSAPDKSGLPSDRFSAERTGGSVSTLTIQRTQQEDSAVYLCASSSGTRENQPQHFGDGTRLSIL.